A single sample gave rise to the 11 T cell receptor beta chains below, sequenced in a study of identifying expanded T cells in peripheral blood. Sequenced by immunoSEQ multiplex PCR; TCRdb stores in-frame clones only, minus some. The data show 75,000 to 90,000 clones, about 87% seen once. The sample consisted of blood. Receptors were obtained from a person aged 18 to 75 in good health.

The J gene is TRBJ2-5, the V gene TRBV5-1; no reliable D call. CDR1 is SGHRS, CDR2 YFSETQ, per germline. The CDR3 loop spans 14 amino acids. V was trimmed by 4 bases and J by 4 bases, leaving 14 bases between them. For the CDR3, the DNA is TGCGCCAGCAGCACTATGGGTGGTGGAGAGACCCAGTACTTC. It codes for CASSTMGGGETQYF.

The V call is TRBV6-5, the J call TRBJ1-2; possible D gene TRBD1, 6 bases. The V end was cut by 2 bases, the J end by 6 bases, with 13 bases between. CDR1 MNHEY and CDR2 SVGAGI come from the germline V gene. There are 14 residues in the CDR3. This chain's CDR3 is CASSYNGQSNGYTF. CDR3 DNA sequence: TGTGCCAGCAGTTACAATGGACAGTCTAATGGCTACACCTTC.

The chain joins TRBV4-3 to TRBJ2-3; 11 nucleotides line up with TRBD1. The CDR3 is 19 residues long. Germline assignment: CDR1 LGHNA and CDR2 YSLEER. With V trimmed by 0 bases and J by 0 bases, 8 bases remained unmatched. CDR3 DNA sequence: TGCGCCAGCAGCCAAGAGGGGAGGACAGGGGGCACTAGCACAGATACGCAGTATTTT. Protein: CASSQEGRTGGTSTDTQYF.

The chain links TRBV9 to TRBJ1-2, with unresolved D. V gave up 0 bases and J gave up 6 bases, with 24 bases separating them. CDR3 size: 18 residues. CDR1 SGDLS and CDR2 YYNGEE come from the germline V gene. The CDR3 here is CASSVGRADLFRGNGYTF. In DNA, the CDR3 is TGTGCCAGCAGCGTAGGCCGGGCAGACCTTTTCCGGGGAAATGGCTACACCTTC.

V is TRBV2 and J is TRBJ1-4; no reliable D call. V lost 7 bases and J lost 7, with 25 bases in between. The CDR3 covers 17 residues. Germline-derived CDR1 and CDR2 are SNHLY and FYNNEI. CDR3 residues: CASIDRPGEWGREKLFF. The CDR3 DNA follows: TGTGCCAGCATCGACCGGCCCGGAGAATGGGGTCGTGAAAAACTGTTTTTT.

The chain couples TRBV6-4 to TRBJ2-2; 8 nucleotides line up with TRBD1. The CDR3 loop spans 15 amino acids. The germline gives CDR1 MRHNA, CDR2 SNTAGT. Germline trimming cut 4 bases from V and 3 bases from J; bases unmatched to any gene: 4. The CDR3 nucleotides are TGTGCCAGCAGTGCAGGGGGCCATGACACCGGGGAGCTGTTTTTT. Amino acid sequence: CASSAGGHDTGELFF.

This sequence joins TRBV5-4 and TRBJ1-2; D might be TRBD1 (6 bases). The V end lost 0 bases, the J end lost 3 bases, and 12 bases lay between the germline ends. The germline CDR1 and CDR2 sequences are SGHNT and YYREEE (reference sequence). The CDR3 runs to 15 residues. CDR3 DNA: TGTGCCAGCAGCTTGGCCGGAGGGGGGGACTATGGCTACACCTTC. Its translation: CASSLAGGGDYGYTF.

The CDR3 spells CASSLVIAGDLGDTQYF. The DNA of the CDR3 is TGCGCCAGCAGCTTGGTGATAGCGGGCGACTTGGGAGATACGCAGTATTTT. V gene TRBV5-1 combines with J gene TRBJ2-3; TRBD2 agrees at 7 bases. This CDR3 is built from 17 residues. V trimming: 0 bases; J trimming: 5 bases; junction bases outside the gene matches: 12. Germline assignment: CDR1 SGHRS and CDR2 YFSETQ.

This clone was found a few times. CDR3 sequence (DNA): TGTGCCAGCAGCTTAGCCCCAGGGAACTATGGCTACACCTTC. Protein: CASSLAPGNYGYTF. This chain uses TRBV7-9 with TRBJ1-2, with a possible D match to TRBD1 (5 bases). This CDR3 has 14 residues. V was shortened by 0 bases and J by 2 bases, with 7 bases between the two germline ends. CDR1 and CDR2 (germline): SEHNR, FQNEAQ (reference sequence). The full variable domain, completed using reference TRBV7-9 and TRBJ1-2, is DTGVSQNPRHKITKRGQNVTFRCDPISEHNRLYWYRQTLGQGPEFLTYFQNEAQLEKSRLLSDRFSAERPKGSFSTLEIQRTEQGDSAMYLCASSLAPGNYGYTFGSGTRLTVV.

In DNA form, the CDR3 reads TGCGCCAGCAGCCAAGGGGACCTGAACACTGAAGCTTTCTTT. This encodes CASSQGDLNTEAFF. The chain carries TRBV4-1 and TRBJ1-1, with D possibly being TRBD1 (5 bases). V lost 1 base to trimming and J lost 0 bases, with 6 bases between them. Germline CDR1 is MGHRA and CDR2 is YSYEKL. The CDR3 sequence is 14 residues long.

The chain links TRBV29-1 to TRBJ2-1, with 7 positions matching TRBD2. The CDR3 runs 16 residues. Trimming cost V 4 bases and J 0 bases; bases outside gene matches: 9. The germline gives CDR1 SQVTM, CDR2 ANQGSEA. DNA for the CDR3: TGCAGCGTTGCGTCATTTAGCGGGTCCTCCTACAATGAGCAGTTCTTC. It is translated as CSVASFSGSSYNEQFF.